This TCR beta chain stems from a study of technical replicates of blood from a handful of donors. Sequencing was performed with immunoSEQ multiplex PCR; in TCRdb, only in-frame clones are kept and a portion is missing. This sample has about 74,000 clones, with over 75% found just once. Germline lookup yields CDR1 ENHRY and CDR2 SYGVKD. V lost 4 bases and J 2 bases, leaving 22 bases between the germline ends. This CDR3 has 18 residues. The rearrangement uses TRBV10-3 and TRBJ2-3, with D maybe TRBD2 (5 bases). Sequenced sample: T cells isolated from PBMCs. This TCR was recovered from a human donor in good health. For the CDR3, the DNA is TGTGCCATCAGTGTGGACTTCACTTCGGATGGTCACACAGATACGCAGTATTTT. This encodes CAISVDFTSDGHTDTQYF.